The 21 T cell receptor beta chains below were found in one sample sequenced in a study of blood T cell repertoires in COVID-19. Profiling relied on immunoSEQ multiplex PCR, and the TCRdb table lists in-frame clones only, not all of them. The profile shows around 170,000 clones, around 80% of them singletons. Sequences were obtained from PBMCs or T cells enriched from blood (not recorded which). Receptors were obtained from a man in his fifties or sixties who had recovered from COVID-19.

This chain connects TRBV6-5 to TRBJ2-3; 8 nucleotides line up with TRBD1. V lost 10 bases to trimming and J lost 0 bases; unmatched junction nucleotides: 3. The CDR3 length is 13 residues. From germline, CDR1 is MNHEY and CDR2 SVGAGI. The CDR3 DNA reads TGTGCCACCCGGACAGGGAGCACAGATACGCAGTATTTT. This gives the protein CATRTGSTDTQYF.

This rearrangement joins TRBV28 to TRBJ1-1; tentative D call: TRBD1 (5 bases). The V end was cut by 6 bases, the J end by 2 bases, with 16 bases between. The CDR3 runs to 15 residues. From germline, CDR1 is MDHEN and CDR2 SYDVKM. The chain's CDR3 is CASRHLGGDNTEAFF. The DNA of the CDR3 is TGTGCCAGCAGACACCTGGGGGGGGACAACACTGAAGCTTTCTTT.

This clone showed up just a few times. J is TRBJ1-1 and V is TRBV30; tentative D call: TRBD1 (5 bases). Trimming left V 4 bases short and J 4 bases short, with 13 bases between. There are 13 residues in the CDR3. Germline-derived CDR1 and CDR2 are GTSNPN and SVGIG (reference sequence). The CDR3 DNA follows: TGTGCCTGGAATTTGGGCGGGGGCACTGAAGCTTTCTTT. It encodes CAWNLGGGTEAFF.

CDR3 coding DNA: TGTGCCAGCAGCGCGAAGGGGTACACTGAAGCTTTCTTT. The encoded protein is CASSAKGYTEAFF. The rearrangement uses TRBV7-6 and TRBJ1-1; possible D gene TRBD1, 5 bases. V was clipped by 5 bases and J by 3 bases, with 10 bases between them. Looked up from germline, CDR1 is SGHVS and CDR2 is FNYEAQ. This CDR3 spans 13 amino acids.

The V gene is TRBV7-9, the J gene TRBJ2-2, with D perhaps TRBD2 (5 bases). Looked up from germline, CDR1 is SEHNR and CDR2 is FQNEAQ (reference sequence). The V and J ends lost 0 bases and 11 bases respectively, with 10 bases between them. CDR3 length: 13 amino acids. CDR3 protein: CASSLAGSSELFF. CDR3 bases: TGTGCCAGCAGCTTAGCGGGGTCTAGCGAGCTGTTTTTT.

V and J are TRBV4-2 and TRBJ2-7; 10 nucleotides align to TRBD1. V dropped 6 bases and J dropped 6; count of bases not matched to a gene: 8. Germline V lookup: CDR1 LGHNA, CDR2 YNFKEQ. This CDR3 has 14 residues. The CDR3 DNA follows: TGTGCCAGCAGACCCGGACAGGGGGAAATCGAGCAGTACTTC. Its protein is CASRPGQGEIEQYF.

The chain carries TRBV15 and TRBJ1-2; D gene ambiguous. Trimming stripped 0 bases from V and 4 bases from J, with 12 bases between. From germline, CDR1 is LNHNV and CDR2 YYDKDF (reference sequence). This CDR3 comprises 15 residues. This CDR3 is CATSRDPGSSYGYTF. DNA for the CDR3: TGTGCCACCAGCAGAGATCCGGGGTCCAGCTATGGCTACACCTTC.

This sequence joins TRBV3-1 (or the pseudogene TRBV3-2) and TRBJ2-1, with D tentatively TRBD2 (6 bases). Germline V gene data show CDR1 as LGHDT and CDR2 as YNNKEL (reference sequence). Trimming took off 3 bases at V and 0 bases at J, with 9 bases between the two ends. The CDR3 consists of 15 residues. CDR3 sequence (DNA): TGTGCCAGCAGCCAGGCGGGGAGCTCCTACAATGAGCAGTTCTTC. It specifies CASSQAGSSYNEQFF.

V is TRBV4-3 and J is TRBJ1-6; D gene unclear. The CDR3 is made up of 16 amino acids. The V end was cut by 4 bases, the J end by 6 bases, with 16 bases between. Germline CDR1 and CDR2: LGHNA and YSLEER. CDR3 nucleotides: TGCGCCAGCAGCCGGCACGCCGTGACGGGTAATTCACCCCTCCACTTT. Translation gives CASSRHAVTGNSPLHF.

V and J are TRBV4-1 and TRBJ1-2; TRBD1 aligns across 10 bases. This CDR3 spans 16 amino acids. V lost 4 bases to trimming and J lost 4 bases; unmatched junction nucleotides: 9. The V gene's germline CDR1 is MGHRA and CDR2 YSYEKL. The CDR3 here is CASSLMMTGGFYGYTF. In DNA, the CDR3 is TGCGCCAGCAGCCTTATGATGACAGGGGGCTTCTATGGCTACACCTTC.

V gene TRBV6-2 or TRBV6-3 combines with J gene TRBJ1-5; the D gene is possibly TRBD1 (6 bases). CDR3 length equals 15 residues. V was pared by 6 bases and J by 7 bases, with 19 bases between. The germline V gene encodes CDR1 MNHEY and CDR2 SVGEGT. The CDR3 sequence: CASSSIYRAEQPQHF. CDR3 coding DNA: TGTGCCAGCAGCTCCATTTACAGGGCAGAACAGCCCCAGCATTTT.

The chain recombines TRBV4-3 with TRBJ2-1; possible D gene TRBD1, 6 bases. Germline CDR1 and CDR2: LGHNA and YSLEER. CDR3 length equals 16 residues. V lost 4 bases to trimming and J lost 6 bases, with 19 bases between them. This CDR3 reads CASSPRHRDLSNEQFF. Here the CDR3 DNA reads TGCGCCAGCAGCCCCAGACACAGGGATTTAAGCAATGAGCAGTTCTTC.

Only one count was recorded for this clone. The CDR3 loop reads CASSPALSGGGTDTQYF. CDR3 in DNA: TGTGCCAGCAGCCCCGCCCTTAGCGGGGGGGGCACAGATACGCAGTATTTT. The chain recombines TRBV3-1 (or the pseudogene TRBV3-2) with TRBJ2-3; 11 bases fit TRBD2. Trimming at V came to 4 bases and at J to 1 base, leaving 7 bases not matched to a gene. Germline CDR1 and CDR2: LGHDT and YNNKEL (reference sequence). This CDR3 has 17 amino acids.

The gene calls are TRBV7-6 and TRBJ2-2; D may be TRBD2 (6 bases). The CDR3 totals 14 residues. The germline V and J ends were trimmed by 5 bases and 7 bases, with 14 bases remaining between them. CDR1 and CDR2 from the germline V gene are SGHVS and FNYEAQ. This CDR3 reads CASSKRRGDGELFF. CDR3 sequence (DNA): TGTGCCAGCAGCAAAAGGAGGGGTGACGGGGAGCTGTTTTTT. Full variable domain (remainder filled in from reference TRBV7-6 and TRBJ2-2): GAGVSQSPRYKVTKRGQDVALRCDPISGHVSLYWYRQALGQGPEFLTYFNYEAQQDKSGLPNDRFSAERPEGSISTLTIQRTEQRDSAMYRCASSKRRGDGELFFGEGSRLTVL.

The rearrangement links TRBV19 to TRBJ1-5; a possible D gene is TRBD1 (6 bases). This CDR3 spans 13 amino acids. V was trimmed by 7 bases and J by 5 bases, leaving 12 bases between them. Germline CDR1 and CDR2: LNHDA and SQIVND (reference sequence). The CDR3 DNA is TGTGCCAGTATGGACAGAGACGATCAGCCCCAGCATTTT. This translates into CASMDRDDQPQHF.

The chain combines TRBV11-3 with TRBJ1-1, with TRBD1 identical over 7 bases. The V gene end was trimmed by 6 bases and the J gene end by 5 bases; junction bases not matched to a gene: 9. CDR1 is SGHNT, CDR2 YENEEA, per germline. CDR3 size: 14 residues. The CDR3 is CASSRKGRGTEAFF. The CDR3 DNA sequence: TGTGCCAGCAGTCGAAAGGGCAGGGGGACTGAAGCTTTCTTT. Using reference TRBV11-3 and TRBJ1-1 for the parts outside the CDR3, the full variable domain is EAGVVQSPRYKIIEKKQPVAFWCNPISGHNTLYWYLQNLGQGPELLIRYENEEAVDDSQLPKDRFSAERLKGVDSTLKIQPAELGDSAVYLCASSRKGRGTEAFFGQGTRLTVV.

This clone was counted a few times. The chain joins TRBV2 to TRBJ1-5; unclear D gene. The CDR3 is 16 residues long. CDR1 and CDR2 from the germline V gene are SNHLY and FYNNEI. V was cut by 1 base and J by 0 bases, with 10 bases left in between. CDR3 nucleotide sequence: TGTGCCAGCAGTGAAGTACGGGTGATTAGCAATCAGCCCCAGCATTTT. The encoded protein is CASSEVRVISNQPQHF. Complete variable domain (other parts from reference TRBV2 and TRBJ1-5): EPEVTQTPSHQVTQMGQEVILRCVPISNHLYFYWYRQILGQKVEFLVSFYNNEISEKSEIFDDQFSVERPDGSNFTLKIRSTKLEDSAMYFCASSEVRVISNQPQHFGDGTRLSIL.

The gene calls are TRBV29-1 and TRBJ1-2, with TRBD1 matching 7 bases. With V trimmed by 5 bases and J by 4 bases, 7 bases remained unmatched. The CDR3 is 13 amino acids. Per the germline V gene, CDR1 is SQVTM and CDR2 is ANQGSEA. This CDR3 reads CSVSATGVYGYTF. The CDR3 DNA is TGCAGCGTTTCGGCAACAGGGGTCTATGGCTACACCTTC. The entire variable domain, with the rest obtained from reference TRBV29-1 and TRBJ1-2, is as follows: SAVISQKPSRDICQRGTSLTIQCQVDSQVTMMFWYRQQPGQSLTLIATANQGSEATYESGFVIDKFPISRPNLTFSTLTVSNMSPEDSSIYLCSVSATGVYGYTFGSGTRLTVV.

In its sample, this clone was seen a few times. The chain uses TRBV27 and TRBJ1-5; 7 nucleotides match TRBD1. This CDR3 comprises 16 residues. The J segment lost 7 bases and the V segment lost 5 bases, leaving 14 bases of the junction unmatched. CDR1 and CDR2 (germline): MNHEY, SMNVEV (reference sequence). CDR3 region: CASSPYFLTGSQPQHF. The CDR3, as DNA: TGTGCCAGCAGTCCATACTTTCTGACAGGGAGCCAGCCCCAGCATTTT.

This clone was picked up a small number of times. The chain is built from TRBV7-9 and TRBJ1-5; weak D call: TRBD1 (6 bases). The germline CDR1 and CDR2 sequences are SEHNR and FQNEAQ (reference sequence). V lost 5 bases and J 6 bases, leaving 17 bases between the germline ends. The CDR3 spans 15 residues. The CDR3 sequence is CASSADGGASQPQHF. CDR3 sequence (DNA): TGTGCCAGCAGCGCCGATGGGGGCGCGTCTCAGCCCCAGCATTTT. Drawing the rest from reference TRBV7-9 and TRBJ1-5, the complete variable domain is DTGVSQNPRHKITKRGQNVTFRCDPISEHNRLYWYRQTLGQGPEFLTYFQNEAQLEKSRLLSDRFSAERPKGSFSTLEIQRTEQGDSAMYLCASSADGGASQPQHFGDGTRLSIL.

J is TRBJ1-1 and V is TRBV4-1, with 10 bases aligning to TRBD1. Germline assignment: CDR1 MGHRA and CDR2 YSYEKL. CDR3 length: 15 residues. J was trimmed by 4 bases and V by 2 bases; bases with no gene match: 4. The CDR3 loop is CASSQPGQGTTEAFF. In DNA form, the CDR3 reads TGCGCCAGCAGCCAACCGGGACAGGGGACCACTGAAGCTTTCTTT.